The 15 T cell receptor beta chains in this list originate from one sample, sequenced in a study of blood T cells in healthy people across ages (dated by TCRdb to 2013 to 2016). The library was produced with 5' RACE. Sequenced using an Illumina HiSeq 2500. A second PCR of roughly 6 to 11 cycles was run with a J-beta primer mix and a sample-barcoded 5' primer. The raw public data were reprocessed by TCRdb itself: fastp quality trimming at Q25, MiXCR clonotype calling, in-frame beta chains only. When rows share a CDR3 protein, they turn into one entry using the most common DNA and genes. This sample lists about a million distinct CDR3 sequences; around 48% were detected once. The top ten clonotypes cover roughly an eighth of the sample. Sample: blood. These receptors all come from a man aged 25-45 years in good health.

CDR3 sequence reads: CASRRSGTRSEQYF. In DNA form, the CDR3 reads TGTGCCAGCAGGCGATCCGGGACTAGGAGCGAGCAGTACTTC. The chain couples TRBV28 to TRBJ2-5; 8 bases are shared with TRBD2. The DNA matches TRBJ2-7 better at its end, which makes the J call doubtful. CDR3 length: 14 amino acids. Germline CDR1 and CDR2: MDHEN and SYDVKM.

The CDR3 DNA follows: TGTGCCAGCAGCGTCCCCAGCAATTACAATGAGCAGTTCTTC. Its translation is CASSVPSNYNEQFF. The chain couples TRBV6-1 to TRBJ2-1; D is unclear. The germline gives CDR1 MNHNS, CDR2 SASEGT. Between the trimmed V and J ends, which lost 6 bases and 4 bases, there was a span of 13 bases. The CDR3 length is 14 residues.

The chain is built from TRBV7-6 and TRBJ2-3; D is possibly TRBD1 (6 bases). The V gene lost 2 bases and the J gene lost 2 bases, with 20 bases spanning the gap. Germline CDR1 is SGHVS and CDR2 is FNYEAQ. This CDR3 is built from 18 residues. The CDR3 bases are TGTGCCAGCAGCTTAAGGGGGATCGGGGAGAGACCCACAGATACGCAGTATTTT. Translated: CASSLRGIGERPTDTQYF.

In this sample, this clonotype turned up once. The junction departs from germline at one end; a sequencing error may be responsible. This chain links TRBV30 with TRBJ1-2; weak D call: TRBD1 (6 bases). The CDR3 has 11 residues. Germline-derived CDR1 and CDR2 are GTSNPN and SVGIG (reference sequence). CDR3 coding DNA: TGTGCCGGGAGTGGGGGGGCTGGCTACACCTTC. Encoded protein: CAGSGGAGYTF.

This clonotype was picked up many times. The chain is built from TRBV7-2 and TRBJ1-1; 9 bases align to TRBD1. CDR3 size: 13 residues. Germline CDR1 SGHTA, CDR2 FQGNSA. The J segment lost 12 bases and the V segment lost 5 bases, leaving 10 bases of the junction unmatched. The CDR3 DNA reads TGTGCCAGCAGCCGTCCCGGGACAGGGCGGACTTTCTTT. It encodes CASSRPGTGRTFF.

The V gene is TRBV20-1, the J gene TRBJ1-4; 8 nucleotides match TRBD1. Looked up from germline, CDR1 is DFQATT and CDR2 is SNEGSKA (reference sequence). J lost 6 bases, V lost 6 bases, and 12 bases had no gene match. The CDR3 sequence is 15 residues long. As DNA, the CDR3 is TGCAGTGCCGCCCCCGACAGGGGAGGAGATGAAAAACTGTTTTTT. It encodes CSAAPDRGGDEKLFF.

This clonotype showed up just a few times. The chain links TRBV7-9 to TRBJ2-1, with 9 bases lining up with TRBD2. Looked up from germline, CDR1 is SEHNR and CDR2 is FQNEAQ (reference sequence). The ends lost 7 bases at V and 7 bases at J; junction bases unmatched: 17. The CDR3 runs to 17 residues. The CDR3 protein is CASTKGTSSLLGNEQFF. CDR3 DNA sequence: TGTGCCAGCACGAAGGGGACTAGCTCTTTACTGGGGAATGAGCAGTTCTTC.

The chain employs TRBV6-1 and TRBJ2-4, with TRBD1 matching 10 bases. The last part of the DNA fits TRBJ2-7 better; the J call may be wrong. This CDR3 contains 15 residues. The germline CDR1 and CDR2 sequences are MNHNS and SASEGT. CDR3 protein: CASQTEDRGIYEQYF. The DNA for the CDR3 is TGTGCCAGCCAAACTGAGGACAGGGGGATCTACGAGCAGTACTTC.

The sample holds a few counts of this clonotype. CDR3 protein: CASSSPGEKLFF. DNA for the CDR3: TGTGCCAGCAGCTCCCCTGGGGAAAAACTGTTTTTT. The rearrangement uses TRBV3-1 and TRBJ1-4; D ambiguous. Trimming cost V 5 bases and J 8 bases, with 9 bases left between them. The CDR3 length is 12 residues. Per the germline V gene, CDR1 is LGHDT and CDR2 is YNNKEL (reference sequence).

This clonotype was observed a single time. The chain joins TRBV20-1 to TRBJ1-1, with D possibly TRBD1 on 6 matching bases. Trimming removed 2 bases at V and 0 bases at J, with 10 bases between. The CDR3 is 14 residues long. From germline, CDR1 is DFQATT and CDR2 SNEGSKA (reference sequence). The CDR3 sequence is CSARNGQLNTEAFF. Here the CDR3 DNA reads TGCAGTGCTAGAAATGGACAGTTGAACACTGAAGCTTTCTTT.

This clonotype was found many times. The chain uses TRBV5-6 and TRBJ2-3; TRBD2 agrees at 15 bases. Germline CDR1 is SGHDT and CDR2 is YYEEEE. CDR3 length equals 16 residues. V shed 5 bases, J shed 4 bases, and the junction held 5 bases outside the gene matches. CDR3 DNA sequence: TGTGCCAGCAGATTCGGACTAGCGGGGGGGCCAGATACGCAGTATTTT. This translates into CASRFGLAGGPDTQYF.

This rearrangement joins TRBV9 to TRBJ2-1; TRBD2 matches at 8 bases. In germline, CDR1 is SGDLS, CDR2 YYNGEE. CDR3 size: 14 residues. Trimming removed 2 bases from V and 9 bases from J; junction bases left unmatched: 7. CDR3 amino acids: CASSVSGAAGEQFF. The CDR3 DNA sequence: TGTGCCAGCAGCGTTAGCGGGGCGGCTGGTGAGCAGTTCTTC. Using reference TRBV9 and TRBJ2-1 for the parts outside the CDR3, the full variable domain is DSGVTQTPKHLITATGQRVTLRCSPRSGDLSVYWYQQSLDQGLQFLIQYYNGEERAKGNILERFSAQQFPDLHSELNLSSLELGDSALYFCASSVSGAAGEQFFGPGTRLTVL.

The chain carries TRBV6-1 and TRBJ2-4; D ambiguous. Trimming removed 1 base at V and 3 bases at J, with 4 bases between. The V gene's germline CDR1 is MNHNS and CDR2 SASEGT. The CDR3 is made up of 13 amino acids. In nucleotides, the CDR3 is TGTGCCAGCAGTGAAGTGGGCAAAAACATTCAGTACTTC. Protein sequence: CASSEVGKNIQYF.

The chain is built from TRBV9 and TRBJ1-6; the match to TRBD1 covers 10 bases. Germline CDR1 reads SGDLS; CDR2 reads YYNGEE. After removal of 0 bases from V and 8 bases from J, the junction contained 2 bases not matched to a gene. This CDR3 region has 15 residues. CDR3 sequence reads: CASSVGQGAHSPLHF. CDR3 sequence (DNA): TGTGCCAGCAGCGTAGGACAGGGGGCACATTCACCCCTCCACTTT. Full variable domain (remainder filled in from reference TRBV9 and TRBJ1-6): DSGVTQTPKHLITATGQRVTLRCSPRSGDLSVYWYQQSLDQGLQFLIQYYNGEERAKGNILERFSAQQFPDLHSELNLSSLELGDSALYFCASSVGQGAHSPLHFGNGTRLTVT.

This sequence joins TRBV6-2 or TRBV6-3 and TRBJ2-5, with 10 bases aligning to TRBD2. The CDR3 loop spans 14 amino acids. V was pared by 6 bases and J by 4 bases, with 5 bases of the junction left unmatched. Germline CDR1 MNHEY, CDR2 SVGEGT. CDR3 protein: CASSGIAGGETQYF. CDR3 coding DNA: TGTGCCAGCAGCGGTATAGCGGGGGGAGAGACCCAGTACTTC.